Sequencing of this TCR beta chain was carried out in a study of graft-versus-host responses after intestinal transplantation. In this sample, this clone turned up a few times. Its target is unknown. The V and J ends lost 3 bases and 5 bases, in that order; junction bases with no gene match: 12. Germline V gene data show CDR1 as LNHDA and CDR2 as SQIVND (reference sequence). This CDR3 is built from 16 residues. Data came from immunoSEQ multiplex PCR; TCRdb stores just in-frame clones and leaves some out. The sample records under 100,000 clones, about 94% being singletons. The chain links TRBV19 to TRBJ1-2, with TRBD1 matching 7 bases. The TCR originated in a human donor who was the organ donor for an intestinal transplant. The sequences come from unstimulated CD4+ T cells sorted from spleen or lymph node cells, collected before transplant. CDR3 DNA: TGTGCCAGTAGTATCGCCGGACTCGGACAGGTATATGGCTACACCTTC. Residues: CASSIAGLGQVYGYTF.